This T cell receptor beta chain came from a study of blood T cells in healthy people across ages. Study information: Template switching caught about one barcoded beta molecule for each two T cells. Findings and limits, study-wide: With age, beta diversity per million T cells declined roughly linearly, significantly by roughly 40.

The second PCR ran about 6 to 11 cycles with a sample-barcoded 5' primer and J-beta primers. Each cDNA molecule was tagged by a template-switch adaptor that had 12 random nucleotides. In TCRdb, the 5' RACE reads were re-called with MiXCR into one record per CDR3 protein. This sample has around 900,000 distinct CDR3 sequences, with around 28% found just once. This clonotype was seen ten or more times. Antigen: not known. The CDR3 extends over 17 amino acids. After removal of 6 bases from V and 8 bases from J, the junction contained 18 bases not matched to a gene. CDR1 and CDR2 from the germline V gene are SGHTA and FQGNSA.

The sequenced sample was blood. The receptor's source is an elderly woman in good health. This chain uses TRBV7-2 with TRBJ2-1; 8 bases agree with TRBD2. In DNA form, the CDR3 reads TGTGCCAGCAGGACTACCCCGGGACTAGGGCGATTCGATGAGCAGTTCTTC. Protein: CASRTTPGLGRFDEQFF.